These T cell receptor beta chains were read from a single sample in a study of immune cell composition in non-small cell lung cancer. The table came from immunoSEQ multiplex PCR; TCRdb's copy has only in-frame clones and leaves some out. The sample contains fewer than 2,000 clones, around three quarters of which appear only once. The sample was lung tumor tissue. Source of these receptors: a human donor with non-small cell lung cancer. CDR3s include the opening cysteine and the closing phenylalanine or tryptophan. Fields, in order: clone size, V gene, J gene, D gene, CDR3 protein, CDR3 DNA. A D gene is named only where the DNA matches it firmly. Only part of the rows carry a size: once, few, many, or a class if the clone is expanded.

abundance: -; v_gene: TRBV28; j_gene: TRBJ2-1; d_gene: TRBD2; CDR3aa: CASTGLAGLTYNEQFF; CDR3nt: TGTGCCAGCACCGGACTAGCGGGGCTCACCTACAATGAGCAGTTCTTC
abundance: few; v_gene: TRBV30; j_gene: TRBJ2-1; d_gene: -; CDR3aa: CAWISGHTLSYNEQFF; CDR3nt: TGTGCCTGGATCTCAGGCCACACACTGTCCTACAATGAGCAGTTCTTC
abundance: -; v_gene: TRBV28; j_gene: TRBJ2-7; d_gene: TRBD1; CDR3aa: CASSITRDRGSYEQYF; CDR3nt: TGTGCCAGCAGTATCACCCGGGACAGGGGTTCCTACGAGCAGTACTTC
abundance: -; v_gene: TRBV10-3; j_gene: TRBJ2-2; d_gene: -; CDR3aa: CAISESQGELFF; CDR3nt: TGTGCCATCAGTGAGTCGCAGGGGGAGCTGTTTTTT
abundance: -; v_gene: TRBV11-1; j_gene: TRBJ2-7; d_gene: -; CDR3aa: CASRGKQSYEQYF; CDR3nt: TGTGCCTCCCGGGGGAAACAGTCCTACGAGCAGTACTTC
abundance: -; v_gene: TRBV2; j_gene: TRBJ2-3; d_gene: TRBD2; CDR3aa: CASSVSSREGADTQYF; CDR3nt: TGTGCCAGCAGTGTCTCGTCGCGGGAGGGCGCAGATACGCAGTATTTT
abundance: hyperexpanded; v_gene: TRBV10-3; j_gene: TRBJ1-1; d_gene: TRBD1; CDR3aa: CAISEPYRGLTEAFF; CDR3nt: TGTGCCATCAGTGAGCCCTACAGGGGGCTTACTGAAGCTTTCTTT
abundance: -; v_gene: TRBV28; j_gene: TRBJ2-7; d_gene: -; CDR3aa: CASEEVNSYEQYF; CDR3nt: TGTGCTTCCGAGGAGGTGAACTCCTACGAGCAGTACTTC
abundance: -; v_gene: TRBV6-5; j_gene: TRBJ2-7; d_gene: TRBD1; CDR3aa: CASSYGTDSYEQYF; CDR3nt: TGTGCCAGCAGTTATGGGACAGACTCCTACGAGCAGTACTTC
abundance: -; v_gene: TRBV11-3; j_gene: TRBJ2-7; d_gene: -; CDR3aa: CASSSGVEAKQYF; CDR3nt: TGTGCCAGCAGCTCCGGGGTGGAAGCTAAGCAGTACTTC
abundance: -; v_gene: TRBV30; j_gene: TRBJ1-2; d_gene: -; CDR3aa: CAWSVEPLYGYTF; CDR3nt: TGTGCCTGGAGTGTAGAGCCCCTATATGGCTACACCTTC
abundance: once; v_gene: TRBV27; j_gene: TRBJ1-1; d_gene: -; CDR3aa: CASSLLRGEAFF; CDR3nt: TGTGCCAGCAGTCTACTACGAGGTGAAGCTTTCTTT
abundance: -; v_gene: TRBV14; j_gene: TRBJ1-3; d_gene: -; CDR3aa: CASSLGHLSGNTIYF; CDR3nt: TGTGCCAGCAGCCTTGGACACCTCTCTGGAAACACCATATATTTT
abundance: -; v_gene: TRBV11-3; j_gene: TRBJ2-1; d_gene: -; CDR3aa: CASSPGRQGGYNEQFF; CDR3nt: TGTGCCAGCAGCCCAGGGCGGCAGGGGGGCTACAATGAGCAGTTCTTC
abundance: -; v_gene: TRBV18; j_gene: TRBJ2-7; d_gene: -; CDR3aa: CASSPRQEAYEQYF; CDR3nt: TGTGCCAGCTCACCACGTCAGGAGGCCTACGAGCAGTACTTC
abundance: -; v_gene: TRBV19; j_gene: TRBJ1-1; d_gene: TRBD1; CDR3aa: CASSTQVRGENTEAFF; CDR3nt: TGTGCCAGTAGTACCCAGGTCAGGGGGGAGAACACTGAAGCTTTCTTT
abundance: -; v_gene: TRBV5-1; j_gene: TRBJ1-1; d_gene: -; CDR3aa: CASSLGQPGGTEAFF; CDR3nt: TGCGCCAGCAGCTTGGGGCAGCCCGGGGGCACTGAAGCTTTCTTT
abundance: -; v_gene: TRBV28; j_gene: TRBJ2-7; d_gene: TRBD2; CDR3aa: CASTGTRRSYEQYF; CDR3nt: TGTGCCAGCACCGGGACTAGAAGGTCCTACGAGCAGTACTTC
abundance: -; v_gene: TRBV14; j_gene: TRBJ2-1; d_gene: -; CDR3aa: CASSQDPAGWGEQFF; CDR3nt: TGTGCCAGCAGCCAAGATCCGGCAGGGTGGGGTGAGCAGTTCTTC
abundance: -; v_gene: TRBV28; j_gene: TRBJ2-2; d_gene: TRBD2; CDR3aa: CASSNSAGGAGELFF; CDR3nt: TGTGCCAGCAGTAATTCAGCGGGAGGGGCCGGGGAGCTGTTTTTT
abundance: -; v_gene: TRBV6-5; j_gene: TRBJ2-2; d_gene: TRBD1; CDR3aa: CASSLGTGDTGELFF; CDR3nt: TGTGCCAGCAGTCTTGGGACAGGGGACACCGGGGAGCTGTTTTTT
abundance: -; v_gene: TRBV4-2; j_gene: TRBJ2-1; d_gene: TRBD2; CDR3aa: CASSQERTSGYNEQFF; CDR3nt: TGTGCCAGCAGCCAAGAAAGGACTAGCGGGTACAATGAGCAGTTCTTC
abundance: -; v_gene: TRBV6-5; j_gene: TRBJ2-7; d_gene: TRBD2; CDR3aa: CASRSGGDSYEQYF; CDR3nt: TGTGCCAGCCGGAGCGGGGGTGACTCCTACGAGCAGTACTTC
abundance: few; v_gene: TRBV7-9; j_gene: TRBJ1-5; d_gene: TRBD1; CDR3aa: CASSPGTGDRRGQPQHF; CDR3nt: TGTGCCAGCAGCCCCGGGACAGGGGATCGGAGAGGACAGCCCCAGCATTTT
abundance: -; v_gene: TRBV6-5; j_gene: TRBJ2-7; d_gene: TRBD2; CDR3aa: CASSRGTRGAYEQYF; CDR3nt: TGTGCCAGCAGTCGGGGGACTAGGGGGGCCTACGAGCAGTACTTC
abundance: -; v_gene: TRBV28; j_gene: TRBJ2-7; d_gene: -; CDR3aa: CASSLQGPYEQYF; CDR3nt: TGTGCCAGCAGTCTCCAGGGCCCCTACGAGCAGTACTTC
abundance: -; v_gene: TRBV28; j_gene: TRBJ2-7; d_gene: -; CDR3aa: CASSLRGALGLYEQYF; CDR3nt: TGTGCCAGCAGTCTTCGGGGGGCTTTAGGACTCTACGAGCAGTACTTC
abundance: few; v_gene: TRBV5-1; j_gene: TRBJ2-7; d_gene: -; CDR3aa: CASRTSDYPYEQYF; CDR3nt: TGCGCCAGCAGAACATCGGACTATCCCTACGAGCAGTACTTC
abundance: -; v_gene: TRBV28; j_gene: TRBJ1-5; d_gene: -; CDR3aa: CASSFTLGMGNQPQHF; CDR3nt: TGTGCCAGCAGTTTCACTCTCGGGATGGGCAATCAGCCCCAGCATTTT
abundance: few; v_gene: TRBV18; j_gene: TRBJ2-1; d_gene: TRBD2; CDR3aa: CASSDIPSGRLGEQFF; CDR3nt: TGTGCCAGCTCCGACATCCCTAGCGGGAGGCTAGGTGAGCAGTTCTTC
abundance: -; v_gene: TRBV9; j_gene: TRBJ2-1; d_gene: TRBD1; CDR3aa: CASSVRQGRNDEQFF; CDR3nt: TGTGCCAGCAGCGTAAGACAGGGTAGGAATGATGAGCAGTTCTTC
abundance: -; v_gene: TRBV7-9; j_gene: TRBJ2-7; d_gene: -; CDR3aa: CASSPLAFLSYEQYF; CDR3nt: TGTGCCAGCAGCCCGCTAGCGTTTCTCTCCTACGAGCAGTACTTC
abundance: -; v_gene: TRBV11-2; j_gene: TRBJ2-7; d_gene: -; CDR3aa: CASSLDPGVLSYEQYF; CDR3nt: TGTGCCAGCAGCTTAGATCCGGGAGTCCTCTCCTACGAGCAGTACTTC
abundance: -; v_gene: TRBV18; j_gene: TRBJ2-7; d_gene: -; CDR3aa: CASSPGASTAEQYF; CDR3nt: TGTGCCAGCTCACCAGGAGCTAGCACGGCCGAGCAGTACTTC
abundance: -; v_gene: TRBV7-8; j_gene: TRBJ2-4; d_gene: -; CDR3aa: CASSAGLGASAKNIQYF; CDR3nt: TGTGCCAGCAGCGCAGGACTGGGGGCCTCAGCCAAAAACATTCAGTACTTC
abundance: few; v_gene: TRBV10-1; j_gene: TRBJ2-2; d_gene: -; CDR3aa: CASSRVPGELFF; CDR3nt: TGCGCCAGCAGCCGCGTTCCCGGGGAGCTGTTTTTT
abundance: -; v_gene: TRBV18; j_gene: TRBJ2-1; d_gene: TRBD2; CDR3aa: CASSPPNLAGGPNEQFF; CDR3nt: TGTGCCAGCTCACCACCAAATCTAGCGGGAGGGCCTAATGAGCAGTTCTTC
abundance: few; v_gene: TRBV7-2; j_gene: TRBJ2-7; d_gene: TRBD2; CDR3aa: CASSLRGGLAGGPWYEQYF; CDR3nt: TGTGCCAGCAGCTTACGTGGGGGGCTAGCGGGAGGTCCATGGTACGAGCAGTACTTC
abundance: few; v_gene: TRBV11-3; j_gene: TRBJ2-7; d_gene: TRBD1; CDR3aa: CASSAGQGTYEQYF; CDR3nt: TGTGCCAGCAGCGCTGGACAGGGAACCTACGAGCAGTACTTC
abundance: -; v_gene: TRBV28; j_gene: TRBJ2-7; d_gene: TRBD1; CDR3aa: CASSFGDRDREQYF; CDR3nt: TGTGCCAGCAGTTTTGGGGACAGGGATCGCGAGCAGTACTTC
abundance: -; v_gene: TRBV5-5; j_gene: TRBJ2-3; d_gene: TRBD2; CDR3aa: CASSLVTPAGRTDTQYF; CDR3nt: TGTGCCAGCAGCCTGGTCACCCCAGCGGGAAGGACAGATACGCAGTATTTT
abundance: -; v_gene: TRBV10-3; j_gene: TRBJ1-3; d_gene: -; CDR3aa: CATTQGSGNTIYF; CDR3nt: TGTGCCACCACCCAGGGCTCTGGAAACACCATATATTTT
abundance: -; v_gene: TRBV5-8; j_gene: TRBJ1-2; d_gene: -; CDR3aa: CASSSVRTTGNYGYTF; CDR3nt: TGTGCCAGCAGCTCTGTGCGGACAACAGGGAACTATGGCTACACCTTC
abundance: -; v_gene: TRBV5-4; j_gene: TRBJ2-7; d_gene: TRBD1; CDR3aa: CASSPGTGVYEQYF; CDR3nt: TGTGCCAGCAGCCCCGGGACAGGCGTCTACGAGCAGTACTTC
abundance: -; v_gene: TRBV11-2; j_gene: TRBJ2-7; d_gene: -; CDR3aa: CASSSPREFGEQYF; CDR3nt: TGTGCCAGCAGCTCACCTCGGGAATTTGGCGAGCAGTACTTC
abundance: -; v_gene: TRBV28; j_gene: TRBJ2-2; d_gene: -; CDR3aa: CASSPGGVGELFF; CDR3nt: TGTGCCAGCTCTCCGGGCGGGGTCGGGGAGCTGTTTTTT
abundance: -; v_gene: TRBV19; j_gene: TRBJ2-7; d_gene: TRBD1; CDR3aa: CASSTGGSYEQYF; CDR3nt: TGTGCCAGTAGTACAGGGGGCTCCTACGAGCAGTACTTC
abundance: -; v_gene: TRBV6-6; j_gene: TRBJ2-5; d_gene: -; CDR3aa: CASSYSGYTGETQYF; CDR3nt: TGTGCCAGCAGTTACTCGGGGTATACGGGGGAGACCCAGTACTTC
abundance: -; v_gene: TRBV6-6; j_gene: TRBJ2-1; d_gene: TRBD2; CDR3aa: CASSYGTSGRNEQFF; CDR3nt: TGTGCCAGCAGTTACGGGACTAGCGGGAGAAATGAGCAGTTCTTC
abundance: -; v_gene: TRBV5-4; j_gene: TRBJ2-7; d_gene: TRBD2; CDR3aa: CASSLDPGGYEQYF; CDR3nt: TGTGCCAGCAGCTTGGATCCGGGAGGATACGAGCAGTACTTC